This record concerns one TCR beta chain sequence. The antigen is unknown. This record comes from a study of T cell repertoires in cytomegalovirus infection. As for the study in general: Indicated by public TCR beta signatures were CMV infection and matching HLA type.

The CDR3 is 17 residues long. The V gene's germline CDR1 is SEHNR and CDR2 FQNEAQ (reference sequence). Germline trimming cut 5 bases from V and 4 bases from J; bases unmatched to any gene: 6. TCRdb used MiXCR to reprocess the reads, holding one entry per CDR3 protein. The data hold about 890,000 distinct CDR3 sequences, with roughly 31% observed a single time. The source was cultured CD8+ T cells from PBMCs, collected from culture after CMV antigen stimulation. This chain joins TRBV7-9 and TRBJ2-2; 14 bases are shared with TRBD2. This receptor was obtained from a human donor in good health (CMV status not recorded). Some clones in this sample may be carry-over from other donors' samples. The CDR3 region has the DNA TGTGCCAGCAGCGCGGGACTAGCGGGGGCCTCCACCGGGGAGCTGTTTTTT. It encodes CASSAGLAGASTGELFF.